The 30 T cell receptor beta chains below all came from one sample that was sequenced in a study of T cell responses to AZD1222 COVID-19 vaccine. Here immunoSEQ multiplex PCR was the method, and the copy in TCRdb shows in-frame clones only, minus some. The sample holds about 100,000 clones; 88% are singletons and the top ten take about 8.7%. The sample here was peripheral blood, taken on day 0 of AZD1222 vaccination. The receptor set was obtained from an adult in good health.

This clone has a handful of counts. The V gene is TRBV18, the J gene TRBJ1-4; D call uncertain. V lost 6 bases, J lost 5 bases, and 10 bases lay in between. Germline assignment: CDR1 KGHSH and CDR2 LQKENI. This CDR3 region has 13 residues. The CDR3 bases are TGTGCCAGCTCCCGGGATGCGAATGAAAAACTGTTTTTT. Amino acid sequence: CASSRDANEKLFF.

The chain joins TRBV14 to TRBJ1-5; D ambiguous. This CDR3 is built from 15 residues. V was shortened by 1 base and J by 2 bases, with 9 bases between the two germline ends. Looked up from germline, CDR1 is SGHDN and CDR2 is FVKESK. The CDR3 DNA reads TGTGCCAGCAGCCAAGGGCTGGGCGGCAATCAGCCCCAGCATTTT. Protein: CASSQGLGGNQPQHF.

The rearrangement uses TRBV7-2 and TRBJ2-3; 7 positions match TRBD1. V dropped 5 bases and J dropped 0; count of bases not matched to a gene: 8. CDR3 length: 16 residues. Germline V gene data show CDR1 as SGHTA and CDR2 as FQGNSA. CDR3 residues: CASSPPGGFSTDTQYF. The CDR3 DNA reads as TGTGCCAGCAGCCCCCCAGGGGGTTTCAGCACAGATACGCAGTATTTT.

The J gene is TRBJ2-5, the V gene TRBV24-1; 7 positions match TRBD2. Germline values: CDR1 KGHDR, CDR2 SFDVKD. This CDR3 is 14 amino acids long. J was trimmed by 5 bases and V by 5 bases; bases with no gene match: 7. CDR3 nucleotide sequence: TGTGCCACCAGTGCGGGGCGGGAGTGGGAGACCCAGTACTTC. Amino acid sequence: CATSAGREWETQYF.

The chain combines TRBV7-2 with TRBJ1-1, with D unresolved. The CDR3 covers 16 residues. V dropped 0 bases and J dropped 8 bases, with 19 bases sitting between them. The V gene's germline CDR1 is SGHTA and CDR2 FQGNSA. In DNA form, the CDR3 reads TGTGCCAGCAGCTTAGCGCGGGGAATAACCACTGAGGAAGCTTTCTTT. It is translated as CASSLARGITTEEAFF. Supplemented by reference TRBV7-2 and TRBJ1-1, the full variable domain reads GAGVSQSPSNKVTEKGKDVELRCDPISGHTALYWYRQSLGQGLEFLIYFQGNSAPDKSGLPSDRFSAERTGGSVSTLTIQRTQQEDSAVYLCASSLARGITTEEAFFGQGTRLTVV.

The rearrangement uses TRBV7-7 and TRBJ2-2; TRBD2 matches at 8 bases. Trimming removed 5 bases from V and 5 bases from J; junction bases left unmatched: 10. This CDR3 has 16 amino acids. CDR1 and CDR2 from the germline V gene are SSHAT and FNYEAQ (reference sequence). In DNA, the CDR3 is TGTGCCAGCAGCCCTTCCCCCGCGGGAGGAACCGGGGAGCTGTTTTTT. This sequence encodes CASSPSPAGGTGELFF.

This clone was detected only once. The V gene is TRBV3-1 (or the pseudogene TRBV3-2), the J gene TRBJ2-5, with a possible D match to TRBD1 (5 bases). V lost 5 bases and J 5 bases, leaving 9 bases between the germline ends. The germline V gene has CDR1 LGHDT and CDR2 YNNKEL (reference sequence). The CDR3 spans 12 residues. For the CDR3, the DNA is TGTGCCAGCAGCAGGAAGGGGGAGACCCAGTACTTC. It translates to CASSRKGETQYF.

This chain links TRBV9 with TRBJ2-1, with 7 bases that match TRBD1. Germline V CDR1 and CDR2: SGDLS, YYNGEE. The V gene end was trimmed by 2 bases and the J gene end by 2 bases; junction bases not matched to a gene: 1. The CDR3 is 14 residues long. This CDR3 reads CASSVGTAYNEQFF. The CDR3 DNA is TGTGCCAGCAGCGTCGGGACAGCCTACAATGAGCAGTTCTTC.

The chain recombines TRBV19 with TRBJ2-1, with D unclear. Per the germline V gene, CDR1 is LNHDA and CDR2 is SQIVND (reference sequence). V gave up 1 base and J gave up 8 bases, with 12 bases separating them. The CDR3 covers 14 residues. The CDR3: CASSIGPSRDEQFF. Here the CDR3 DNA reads TGTGCCAGTAGTATAGGCCCCTCTAGGGATGAGCAGTTCTTC.

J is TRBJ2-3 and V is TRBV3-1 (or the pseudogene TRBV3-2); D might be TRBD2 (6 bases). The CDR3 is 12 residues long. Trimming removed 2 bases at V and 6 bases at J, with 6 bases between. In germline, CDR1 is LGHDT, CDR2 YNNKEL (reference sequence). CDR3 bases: TGTGCCAGCAGCCAACTAGCGGATACGCAGTATTTT. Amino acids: CASSQLADTQYF.

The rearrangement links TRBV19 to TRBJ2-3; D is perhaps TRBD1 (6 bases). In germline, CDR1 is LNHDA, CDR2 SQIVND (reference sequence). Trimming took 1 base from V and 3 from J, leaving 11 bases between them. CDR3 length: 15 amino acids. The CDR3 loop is CASSIARGRTDTQYF. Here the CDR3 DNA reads TGTGCCAGTAGTATAGCCAGGGGCCGTACAGATACGCAGTATTTT. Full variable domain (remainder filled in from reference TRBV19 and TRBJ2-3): DGGITQSPKYLFRKEGQNVTLSCEQNLNHDAMYWYRQDPGQGLRLIYYSQIVNDFQKGDIAEGYSVSREKKESFPLTVTSAQKNPTAFYLCASSIARGRTDTQYFGPGTRLTVL.

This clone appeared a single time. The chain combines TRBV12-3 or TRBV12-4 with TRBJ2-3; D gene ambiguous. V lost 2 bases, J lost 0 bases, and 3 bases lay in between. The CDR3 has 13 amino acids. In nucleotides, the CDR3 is TGTGCCAGCAGTTTAATGAGCACAGATACGCAGTATTTT. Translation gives CASSLMSTDTQYF.

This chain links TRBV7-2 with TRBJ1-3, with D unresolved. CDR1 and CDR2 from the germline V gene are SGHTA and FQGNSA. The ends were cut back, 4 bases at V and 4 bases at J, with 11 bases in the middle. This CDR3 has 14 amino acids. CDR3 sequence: CASSSVTVGNTIYF. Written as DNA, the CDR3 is TGTGCCAGCAGCTCAGTGACCGTCGGAAACACCATATATTTT.

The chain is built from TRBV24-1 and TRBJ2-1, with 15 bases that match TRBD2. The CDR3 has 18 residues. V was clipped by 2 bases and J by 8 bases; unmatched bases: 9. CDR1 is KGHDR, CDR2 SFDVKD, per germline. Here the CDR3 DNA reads TGTGCCACCAGTGATTCCGCGGGACTAGCGGGGGGCGGGGATGAGCAGTTCTTC. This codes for CATSDSAGLAGGGDEQFF.

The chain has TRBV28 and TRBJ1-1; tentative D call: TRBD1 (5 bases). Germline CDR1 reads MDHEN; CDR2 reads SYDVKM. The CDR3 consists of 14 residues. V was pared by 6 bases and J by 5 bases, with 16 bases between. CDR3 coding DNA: TGTGCCAGCAGGTCCCTAGGGGCGAGAACTGAAGCTTTCTTT. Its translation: CASRSLGARTEAFF.

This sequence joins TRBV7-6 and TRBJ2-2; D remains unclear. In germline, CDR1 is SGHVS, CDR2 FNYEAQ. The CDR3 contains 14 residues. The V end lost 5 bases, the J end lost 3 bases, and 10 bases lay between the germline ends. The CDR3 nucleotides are TGTGCCAGCAGCCCACCGGGTGACACCGGGGAGCTGTTTTTT. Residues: CASSPPGDTGELFF.

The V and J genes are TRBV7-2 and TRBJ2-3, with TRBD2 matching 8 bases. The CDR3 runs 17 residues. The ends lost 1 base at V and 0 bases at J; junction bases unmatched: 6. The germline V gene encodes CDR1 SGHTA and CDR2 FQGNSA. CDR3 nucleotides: TGTGCCAGCAGCTTAGGGGTAGCGGGGTCTAGCACAGATACGCAGTATTTT. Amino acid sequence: CASSLGVAGSSTDTQYF.

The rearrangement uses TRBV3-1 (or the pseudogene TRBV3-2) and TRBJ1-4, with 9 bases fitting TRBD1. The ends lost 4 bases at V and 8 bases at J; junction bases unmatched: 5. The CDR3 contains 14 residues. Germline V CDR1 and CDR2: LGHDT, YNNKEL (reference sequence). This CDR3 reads CASSPRQGGEKLFF. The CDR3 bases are TGTGCCAGCAGCCCTCGACAGGGGGGGGAAAAACTGTTTTTT.

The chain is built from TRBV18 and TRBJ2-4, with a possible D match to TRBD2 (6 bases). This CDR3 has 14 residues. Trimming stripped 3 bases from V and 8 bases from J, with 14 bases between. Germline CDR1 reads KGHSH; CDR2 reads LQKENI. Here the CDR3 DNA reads TGTGCCAGCTCACCGGGACTTGGGGCGGACATTCAGTACTTC. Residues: CASSPGLGADIQYF.

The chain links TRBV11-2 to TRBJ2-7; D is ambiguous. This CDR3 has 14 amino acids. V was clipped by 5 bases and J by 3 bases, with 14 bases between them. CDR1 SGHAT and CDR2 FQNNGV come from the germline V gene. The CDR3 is CASSLQGRYYEQYF. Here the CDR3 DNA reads TGTGCCAGCAGCCTCCAAGGGCGGTACTACGAGCAGTACTTC. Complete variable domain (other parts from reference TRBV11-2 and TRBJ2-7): EAGVAQSPRYKIIEKRQSVAFWCNPISGHATLYWYQQILGQGPKLLIQFQNNGVVDDSQLPKDRFSAERLKGVDSTLKIQPAKLEDSAVYLCASSLQGRYYEQYFGPGTRLTVT.

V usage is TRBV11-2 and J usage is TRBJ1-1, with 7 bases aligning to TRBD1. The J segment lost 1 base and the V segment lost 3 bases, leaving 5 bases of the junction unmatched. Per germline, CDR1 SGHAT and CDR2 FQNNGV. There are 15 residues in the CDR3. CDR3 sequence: CASSFQGVANTEAFF. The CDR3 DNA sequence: TGTGCCAGCAGCTTCCAGGGGGTGGCGAACACTGAAGCTTTCTTT.

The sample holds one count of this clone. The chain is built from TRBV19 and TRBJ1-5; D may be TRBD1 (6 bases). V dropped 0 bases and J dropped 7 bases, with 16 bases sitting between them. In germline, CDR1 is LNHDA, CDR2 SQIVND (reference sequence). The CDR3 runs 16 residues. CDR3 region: CASSIEAQGMRQPQHF. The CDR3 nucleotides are TGTGCCAGTAGTATAGAGGCACAGGGAATGAGGCAGCCCCAGCATTTT.

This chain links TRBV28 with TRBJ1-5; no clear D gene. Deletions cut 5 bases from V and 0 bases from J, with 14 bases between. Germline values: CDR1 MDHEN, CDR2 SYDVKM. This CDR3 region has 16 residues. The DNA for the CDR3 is TGTGCCAGCAGTAAGTGGTTGACCTATAGCAATCAGCCCCAGCATTTT. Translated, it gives CASSKWLTYSNQPQHF.

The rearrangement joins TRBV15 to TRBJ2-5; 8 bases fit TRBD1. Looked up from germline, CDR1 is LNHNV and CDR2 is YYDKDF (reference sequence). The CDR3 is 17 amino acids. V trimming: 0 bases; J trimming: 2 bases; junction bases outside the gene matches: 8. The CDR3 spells CATSREGRGLYQETQYF. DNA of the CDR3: TGTGCCACCAGCAGAGAGGGCAGGGGGCTCTATCAAGAGACCCAGTACTTC.

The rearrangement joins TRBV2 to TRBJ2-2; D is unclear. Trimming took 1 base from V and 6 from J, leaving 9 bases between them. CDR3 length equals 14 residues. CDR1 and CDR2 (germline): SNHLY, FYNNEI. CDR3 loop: CASSEVLGPGELFF. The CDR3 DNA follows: TGTGCCAGCAGTGAAGTTCTAGGGCCCGGGGAGCTGTTTTTT.

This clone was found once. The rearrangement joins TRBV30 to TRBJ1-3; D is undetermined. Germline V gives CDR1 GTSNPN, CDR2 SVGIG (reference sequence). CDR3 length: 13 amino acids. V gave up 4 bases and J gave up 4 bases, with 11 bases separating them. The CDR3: CAWTLGRGNTIYF. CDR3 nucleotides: TGTGCCTGGACCCTCGGAAGAGGAAACACCATATATTTT.

CDR3 amino acids: CASRSRGVSYNEQFF. In DNA form, the CDR3 reads TGCGCCAGCCGATCCCGGGGGGTCTCCTACAATGAGCAGTTCTTC. V usage is TRBV5-1 and J usage is TRBJ2-1; 7 positions agree with TRBD2. Trimming at V came to 7 bases and at J to 0 bases, leaving 7 bases not matched to a gene. CDR1 and CDR2 from the germline V gene are SGHRS and YFSETQ. This CDR3 spans 15 amino acids. The whole variable domain, filled in from reference TRBV5-1 and TRBJ2-1, reads KAGVTQTPRYLIKTRGQQVTLSCSPISGHRSVSWYQQTPGQGLQFLFEYFSETQRNKGNFPGRFSGRQFSNSRSEMNVSTLELGDSALYLCASRSRGVSYNEQFFGPGTRLTVL.

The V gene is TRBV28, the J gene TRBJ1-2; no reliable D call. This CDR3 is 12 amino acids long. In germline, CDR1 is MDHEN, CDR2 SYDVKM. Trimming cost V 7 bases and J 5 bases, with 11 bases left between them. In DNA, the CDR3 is TGTGCCAGCATCGATTGGCGGTATGGCTACACCTTC. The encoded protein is CASIDWRYGYTF.

The DNA of the CDR3 is TGTGCCAGCACCCCTTTGGGCTCGACGGAAAAACTGTTTTTT. Its translation: CASTPLGSTEKLFF. The V and J genes are TRBV27 and TRBJ1-4; D is undetermined. The germline V gene has CDR1 MNHEY and CDR2 SMNVEV (reference sequence). V gave up 7 bases and J gave up 8 bases, with 17 bases separating them. The CDR3 contains 14 residues.

CDR3 in amino acids: CASSYLNTEAFF. CDR3 nucleotide sequence: TGTGCCAGCAGTTACTTGAACACTGAAGCTTTCTTT. V gene TRBV6-6 combines with J gene TRBJ1-1; D is undetermined. CDR1 and CDR2 from the germline V gene are MNHNY and SVGAGI (reference sequence). Trimming removed 1 base at V and 0 bases at J, with 0 bases between. The CDR3 consists of 12 residues.